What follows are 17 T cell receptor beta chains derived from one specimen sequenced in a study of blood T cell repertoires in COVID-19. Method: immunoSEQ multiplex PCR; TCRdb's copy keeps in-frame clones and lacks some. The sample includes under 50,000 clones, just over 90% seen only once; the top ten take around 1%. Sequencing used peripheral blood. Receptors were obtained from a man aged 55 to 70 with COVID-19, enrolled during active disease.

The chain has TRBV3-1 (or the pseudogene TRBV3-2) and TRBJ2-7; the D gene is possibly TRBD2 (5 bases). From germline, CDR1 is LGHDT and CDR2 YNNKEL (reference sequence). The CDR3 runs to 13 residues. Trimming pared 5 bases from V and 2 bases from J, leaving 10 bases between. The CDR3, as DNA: TGTGCCAGCAGCTCCTCCGGGGCCTACGAGCAGTACTTC. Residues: CASSSSGAYEQYF.

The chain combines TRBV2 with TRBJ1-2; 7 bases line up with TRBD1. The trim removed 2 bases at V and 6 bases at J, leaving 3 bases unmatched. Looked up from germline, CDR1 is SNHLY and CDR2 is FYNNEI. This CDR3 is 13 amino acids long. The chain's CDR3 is CASSEHRGDGYTF. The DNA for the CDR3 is TGTGCCAGCAGTGAACACAGGGGTGATGGCTACACCTTC.

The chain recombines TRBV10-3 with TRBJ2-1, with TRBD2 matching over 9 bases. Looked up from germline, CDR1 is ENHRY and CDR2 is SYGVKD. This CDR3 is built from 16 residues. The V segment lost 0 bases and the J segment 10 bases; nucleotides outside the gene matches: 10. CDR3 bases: TGTGCCATCAGTGAGTCGGGGGGATGGCTAGCGGGGGAGCAGTTCTTC. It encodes CAISESGGWLAGEQFF.

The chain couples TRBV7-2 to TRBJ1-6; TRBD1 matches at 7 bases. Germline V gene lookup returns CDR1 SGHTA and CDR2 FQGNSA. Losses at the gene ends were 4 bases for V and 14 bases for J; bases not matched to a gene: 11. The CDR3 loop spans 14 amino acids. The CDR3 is CASSSQGNHRSLHF. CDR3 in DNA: TGTGCCAGCAGCTCACAGGGGAACCATCGGTCCCTCCACTTT.

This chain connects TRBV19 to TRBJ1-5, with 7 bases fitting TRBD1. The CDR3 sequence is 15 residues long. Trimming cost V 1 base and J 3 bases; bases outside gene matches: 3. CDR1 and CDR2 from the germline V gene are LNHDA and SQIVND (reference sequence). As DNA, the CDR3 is TGTGCCAGTAGTATAGGGGGACAGATCAATCAGCCCCAGCATTTT. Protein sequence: CASSIGGQINQPQHF.

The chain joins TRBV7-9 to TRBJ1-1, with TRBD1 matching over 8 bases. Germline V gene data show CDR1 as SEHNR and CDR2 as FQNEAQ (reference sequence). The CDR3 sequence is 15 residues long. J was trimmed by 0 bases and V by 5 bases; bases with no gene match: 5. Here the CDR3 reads CASSPTGGLNTEAFF. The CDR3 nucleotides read TGTGCCAGCAGCCCCACAGGGGGTTTGAACACTGAAGCTTTCTTT.

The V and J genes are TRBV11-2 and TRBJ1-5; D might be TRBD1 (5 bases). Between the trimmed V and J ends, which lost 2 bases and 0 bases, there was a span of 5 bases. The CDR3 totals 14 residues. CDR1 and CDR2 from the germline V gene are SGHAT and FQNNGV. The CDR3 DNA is TGTGCCAGCAGCTTACAGGGTAGCAATCAGCCCCAGCATTTT. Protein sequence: CASSLQGSNQPQHF.

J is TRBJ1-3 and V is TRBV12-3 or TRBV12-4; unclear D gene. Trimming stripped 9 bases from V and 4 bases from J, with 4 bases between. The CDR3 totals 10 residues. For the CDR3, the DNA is TGTGCCAGTAGCGGAAACACCATATATTTT. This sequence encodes CASSGNTIYF.

The CDR3 region is CASSPRGVPDTIYF. The CDR3 DNA sequence: TGTGCCAGCAGCCCCCGTGGAGTACCGGACACCATATATTTT. The rearrangement joins TRBV9 to TRBJ1-3; D call uncertain. This CDR3 region has 14 residues. Germline assignment: CDR1 SGDLS and CDR2 YYNGEE. V lost 4 bases and J 8 bases, leaving 16 bases between the germline ends.

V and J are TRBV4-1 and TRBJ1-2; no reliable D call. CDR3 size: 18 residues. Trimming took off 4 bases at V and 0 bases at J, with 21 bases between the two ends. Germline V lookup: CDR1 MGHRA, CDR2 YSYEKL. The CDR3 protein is CASSRALDSLRSNYGYTF. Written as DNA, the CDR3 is TGCGCCAGCAGCCGTGCTTTGGACTCCCTAAGATCTAACTATGGCTACACCTTC.

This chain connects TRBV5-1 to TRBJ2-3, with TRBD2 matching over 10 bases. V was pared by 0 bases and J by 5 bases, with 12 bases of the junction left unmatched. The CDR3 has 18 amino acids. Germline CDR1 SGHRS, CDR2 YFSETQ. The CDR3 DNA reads TGCGCCAGCAGCTTGGCCGGCTTAGCGGGGGGCCTCTTAGATACGCAGTATTTT. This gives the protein CASSLAGLAGGLLDTQYF.

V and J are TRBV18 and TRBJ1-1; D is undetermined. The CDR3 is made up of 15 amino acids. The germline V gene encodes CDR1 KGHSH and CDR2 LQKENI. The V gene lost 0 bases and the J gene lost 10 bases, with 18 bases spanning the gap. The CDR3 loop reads CASSPPSAQASRAFF. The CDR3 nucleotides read TGTGCCAGCTCACCACCATCGGCGCAGGCGTCCCGAGCTTTCTTT.

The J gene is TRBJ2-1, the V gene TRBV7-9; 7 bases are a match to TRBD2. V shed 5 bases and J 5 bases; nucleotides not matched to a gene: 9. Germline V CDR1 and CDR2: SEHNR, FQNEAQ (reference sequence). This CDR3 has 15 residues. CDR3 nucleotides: TGTGCCAGCAGCGCCTGGGCGGGGACTAACAATGAGCAGTTCTTC. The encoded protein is CASSAWAGTNNEQFF.

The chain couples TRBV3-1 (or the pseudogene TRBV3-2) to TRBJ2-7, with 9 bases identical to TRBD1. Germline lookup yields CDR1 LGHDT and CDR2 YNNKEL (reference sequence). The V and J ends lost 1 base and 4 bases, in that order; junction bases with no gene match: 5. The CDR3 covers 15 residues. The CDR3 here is CASSQGGTGRYEQYF. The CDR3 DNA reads TGTGCCAGCAGCCAAGGGGGGACAGGGAGGTACGAGCAGTACTTC.

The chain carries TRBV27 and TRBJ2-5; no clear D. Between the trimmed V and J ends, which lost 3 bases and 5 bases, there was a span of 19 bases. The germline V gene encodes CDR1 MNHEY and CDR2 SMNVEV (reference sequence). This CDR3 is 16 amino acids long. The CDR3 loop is CASSFSSAEILETQYF. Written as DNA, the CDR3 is TGTGCCAGCAGTTTTAGCTCGGCGGAGATTCTTGAGACCCAGTACTTC.

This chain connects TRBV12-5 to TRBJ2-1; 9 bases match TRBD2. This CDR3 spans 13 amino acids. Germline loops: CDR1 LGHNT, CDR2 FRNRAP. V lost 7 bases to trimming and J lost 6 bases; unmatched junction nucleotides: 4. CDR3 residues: CASEAGGLNEQFF. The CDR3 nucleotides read TGTGCTAGTGAGGCGGGGGGGCTCAATGAGCAGTTCTTC.

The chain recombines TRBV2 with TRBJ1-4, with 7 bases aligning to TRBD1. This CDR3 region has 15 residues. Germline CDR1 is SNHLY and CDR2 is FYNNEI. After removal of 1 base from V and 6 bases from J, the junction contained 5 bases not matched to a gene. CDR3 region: CASSEDGQEDEKLFF. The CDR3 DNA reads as TGTGCCAGCAGTGAAGACGGACAGGAGGATGAAAAACTGTTTTTT. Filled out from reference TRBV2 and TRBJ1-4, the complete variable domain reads EPEVTQTPSHQVTQMGQEVILRCVPISNHLYFYWYRQILGQKVEFLVSFYNNEISEKSEIFDDQFSVERPDGSNFTLKIRSTKLEDSAMYFCASSEDGQEDEKLFFGSGTQLSVL.